This TCR beta chain is from a study of cytotoxic CD8 clonotypes in ibrutinib-treated CLL. The table came from immunoSEQ multiplex PCR; TCRdb's copy has only in-frame clones and leaves some out. The data contain about 200,000 clones, approximately 70% of them singletons. Germline CDR1 is SGHRS and CDR2 is YFSETQ. The CDR3 has 14 residues. The germline V and J ends were trimmed by 6 bases and 7 bases, with 19 bases remaining between them. About this clone itself: Its antigen is unknown.

Study-wide results and limits: Baseline levels of clonality went above those of age-matched healthy donors and moved with circulating CD8+ T-cell counts.

This chain uses TRBV5-1 with TRBJ1-1; D is possibly TRBD1 (6 bases). The TCR comes from a human donor with chronic lymphocytic leukemia. Specimen: PBMCs, collected after 12 months of ibrutinib treatment. The CDR3 DNA sequence: TGCGCCAGCACTTTTTCAACAGGGACGATTGAAGCTTTCTTT. Translated: CASTFSTGTIEAFF.